The clone carrying this T cell receptor beta chain showed up just a few times. From the 5' RACE reads, TCRdb called clonotypes with MiXCR, one entry per CDR3 protein. This sample has roughly 480,000 distinct CDR3 sequences, with 20% to 25% found just once. This specimen comes from a study of identical twins. These data were likewise used in another study, on T cells expressing NK-cell markers. Per that study: Just one sequenced donor of eight was HCMV-seronegative, while seven were seropositive.

Sequenced material: CD4+ T cells sorted from blood. This receptor was taken from a young woman in good health.

CDR3 sequence reads: CASARKGRGPDTQYF. The CDR3, as DNA: TGTGCCAGCGCCCGAAAGGGGCGCGGTCCAGATACGCAGTATTTT. The rearrangement uses TRBV12-3 or TRBV12-4 and TRBJ2-3, with TRBD1 as a possible D gene (5 bases). V gave up 8 bases and J gave up 4 bases, with 19 bases separating them. This CDR3 contains 15 residues.